Listed below are T cell receptor beta chains from one sample, sequenced in a study of T cell responses to AZD1222 COVID-19 vaccine. The method was immunoSEQ multiplex PCR; TCRdb's version includes in-frame clones alone and lacks a portion of them. The sample has roughly 70,000 clones, more than 80% seen once; the top ten hold 2.5%. The sample consisted of peripheral blood, taken on day 0 of AZD1222 vaccination. Every receptor here comes from an adult in good health. The CDR3 runs from the conserved cysteine through the conserved F or W. Each record gives: V gene, J gene, D gene, CDR3 protein. D genes are given only for firm matches.

V: TRBV6-1
J: TRBJ2-7
D: -
CDR3: CASSVIGGGRGGEQYF

V: TRBV19
J: TRBJ2-1
D: -
CDR3: CASSSRGYNEQFF

V: TRBV9
J: TRBJ1-1
D: TRBD1
CDR3: CASSVADTRDRRRTEAFF

V: TRBV30
J: TRBJ1-6
D: -
CDR3: CAWSPGRGYNSPLHF

V: TRBV7-2
J: TRBJ2-1
D: TRBD2
CDR3: CASSLARVLAGAGEQFF

V: TRBV19
J: TRBJ1-5
D: -
CDR3: CASSIGGGENQPQHF

V: TRBV28
J: TRBJ2-5
D: -
CDR3: CASAPAGLGIQETQYF

V: TRBV6-5
J: TRBJ1-1
D: -
CDR3: CASSSRTNTEAFF

V: TRBV7-3
J: TRBJ1-3
D: -
CDR3: CASSLTGGPSGNTIYF

V: TRBV14
J: TRBJ2-5
D: -
CDR3: CASSQETDQETQYF

V: TRBV6-5
J: TRBJ2-1
D: -
CDR3: CASTPDGGSTNEQFF

V: TRBV28
J: TRBJ1-2
D: -
CDR3: CASSWRIRSYGYTF

V: TRBV28
J: TRBJ1-5
D: -
CDR3: CASSLGPWPQHF

V: TRBV9
J: TRBJ1-5
D: -
CDR3: CASSPAPNSNQPQHF

V: TRBV6-6
J: TRBJ1-1
D: -
CDR3: CAIGVMNTEAFF

V: TRBV6-5
J: TRBJ1-1
D: -
CDR3: CASSWGMRTEAFF

V: TRBV7-8
J: TRBJ1-4
D: -
CDR3: CASSETTNEKLFF

V: TRBV28
J: TRBJ1-5
D: -
CDR3: CASSPPGVHQPQHF

V: TRBV30
J: TRBJ2-5
D: TRBD2
CDR3: CAGRAVGRETQYF

V: TRBV11-2
J: TRBJ1-1
D: -
CDR3: CASGTTSDTEAFF

V: TRBV5-8
J: TRBJ1-2
D: -
CDR3: CASSLDDRLYGYTF

V: TRBV27
J: TRBJ2-2
D: -
CDR3: CASSFDRSNTGELFF

V: TRBV19
J: TRBJ2-5
D: TRBD1
CDR3: CASSRAMGQKQETQYF

V: TRBV30
J: TRBJ1-1
D: -
CDR3: CAWSPIPGEGTEAFF

V: TRBV28
J: TRBJ1-2
D: TRBD1
CDR3: CAAGQANYGYTF